This is a list of T cell receptor beta chains from one sample in a study of cytomegalovirus exposure and HLA in healthy donors. The repertoire was sequenced with immunoSEQ multiplex PCR; TCRdb's copy has only in-frame clones and lacks some. Of 150,000 to 200,000 clones in the sample, around 68% were seen once. Sequenced: PBMCs. The receptors were gathered from a man in his thirties or forties in good health and CMV-seropositive. Both conserved end residues are part of each CDR3. A D gene is named only where the DNA matches it firmly. Size is stated for part of the rows, as once, few or many counts, or as a class when the clone is expanded.

NA | NA | TRBV27 | CASSLWAGVNQPQHF
NA | NA | TRBV6-5 | CACGIYEQYF
few | NA | TRBV7-2 | CASSLGSGGFYNQPQHF
NA | NA | TRBV6-6 | CASSYTGTAKNIQYF
NA | NA | TRBV5-1 | CASSSRTENTEAFF
NA | NA | TRBV5-4 | CASSLAYGGRPLF
NA | NA | TRBV7-9 | CASSFGGATRGAFF
NA | NA | TRBV12-5 | CASGDGLSWETQYF
NA | TRBD1 | TRBV30 | CAWSSGTGGGRPQHF
NA | TRBD1 | TRBV27 | CASSLSGQGVYEQYF